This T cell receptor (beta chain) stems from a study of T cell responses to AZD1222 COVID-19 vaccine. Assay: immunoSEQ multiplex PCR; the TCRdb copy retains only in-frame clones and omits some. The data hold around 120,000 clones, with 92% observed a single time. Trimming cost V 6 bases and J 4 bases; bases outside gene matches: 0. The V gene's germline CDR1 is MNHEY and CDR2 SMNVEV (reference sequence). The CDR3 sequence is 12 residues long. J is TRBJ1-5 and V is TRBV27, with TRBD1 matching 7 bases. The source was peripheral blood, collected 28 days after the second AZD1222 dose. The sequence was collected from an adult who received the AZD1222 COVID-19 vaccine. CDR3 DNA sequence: TGTGCCAGCAGGACAGGGAATCAGCCCCAGCATTTT. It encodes CASRTGNQPQHF.